One sample yielded the 6 T cell receptor beta chains listed below, sequenced in a study of T-cell reconstitution after alpha-beta-depleted transplantation in children. Unique molecular identifiers were built into the TCRbeta library. TCRdb re-analysed the PCR reads in MiXCR, keeping a single row per CDR3 protein. Of about 980,000 distinct CDR3 sequences listed, about 31% are singletons. This specimen was PBMCs, mostly from graft donor cells, taken 360 days after TCRalphabeta/CD19-depleted stem cell transplant. All receptors come from a boy less than two years old who had a stem cell transplant for SCID, so the T cells may come from the graft donor.

The chain couples TRBV5-1 to TRBJ2-1, with D perhaps matching TRBD1 (6 bases). This CDR3 has 15 amino acids. Between the trimmed V and J ends, which lost 0 bases and 7 bases, there was a span of 14 bases. Germline V gene data show CDR1 as SGHRS and CDR2 as YFSETQ. The CDR3 DNA follows: TGCGCCAGCAGCTTGGGTGGGACAAGTGGTAATGAGCAGTTCTTC. This codes for CASSLGGTSGNEQFF. Filled out from reference TRBV5-1 and TRBJ2-1, the complete variable domain reads KAGVTQTPRYLIKTRGQQVTLSCSPISGHRSVSWYQQTPGQGLQFLFEYFSETQRNKGNFPGRFSGRQFSNSRSEMNVSTLELGDSALYLCASSLGGTSGNEQFFGPGTRLTVL.

This clonotype was recorded a few times. The chain is built from TRBV15 and TRBJ2-7; 10 positions agree with TRBD1. The CDR3 extends over 14 amino acids. CDR1 is LNHNV and CDR2 is YYDKDF in the germline V gene (reference sequence). The trim removed 4 bases at V and 4 bases at J, leaving 4 bases unmatched. The CDR3 loop reads CATSTGTGDYEQYF. The DNA for the CDR3 is TGTGCCACCAGCACCGGGACAGGGGATTACGAGCAGTACTTC.

The genes are TRBV20-1 and TRBJ2-1; D may correspond to TRBD1 or TRBD2 (5 bases each). The CDR3 has 14 amino acids. The V and J ends lost 5 bases and 6 bases respectively, with 17 bases between them. Germline V CDR1 and CDR2: DFQATT, SNEGSKA (reference sequence). CDR3 amino acids: CSAGLVRGVNEQFF. The CDR3 bases are TGCAGTGCTGGACTTGTCAGAGGGGTCAATGAGCAGTTCTTC.

The chain carries TRBV5-1 and TRBJ2-1; TRBD2 aligns across 11 bases. This CDR3 is built from 15 residues. Germline V gene data show CDR1 as SGHRS and CDR2 as YFSETQ. The J segment lost 8 bases and the V segment lost 5 bases, leaving 9 bases of the junction unmatched. CDR3 protein: CASRILAGGMDEQFF. The CDR3 nucleotides are TGCGCCAGCAGGATCCTAGCGGGGGGCATGGATGAGCAGTTCTTC.

Only a few counts were recorded for this clonotype. The chain recombines TRBV10-2 with TRBJ2-5; 7 nucleotides align to TRBD2. The V and J ends lost 6 bases and 1 base, in that order; junction bases with no gene match: 5. The germline CDR1 and CDR2 sequences are WSHSY and SAAADI. The CDR3 has 14 amino acids. The CDR3: CASRESGVQETQYF. The CDR3 DNA reads as TGCGCCAGCAGGGAAAGCGGGGTCCAAGAGACCCAGTACTTC.

The V gene is TRBV20-1, the J gene TRBJ2-1; TRBD2 aligns across 11 bases. This CDR3 contains 15 residues. With V trimmed by 3 bases and J by 3 bases, 4 bases remained unmatched. The germline V gene has CDR1 DFQATT and CDR2 SNEGSKA (reference sequence). CDR3 protein: CSARTSGNYYNEQFF. The DNA of the CDR3 is TGCAGTGCTAGGACTAGCGGGAACTACTACAATGAGCAGTTCTTC.